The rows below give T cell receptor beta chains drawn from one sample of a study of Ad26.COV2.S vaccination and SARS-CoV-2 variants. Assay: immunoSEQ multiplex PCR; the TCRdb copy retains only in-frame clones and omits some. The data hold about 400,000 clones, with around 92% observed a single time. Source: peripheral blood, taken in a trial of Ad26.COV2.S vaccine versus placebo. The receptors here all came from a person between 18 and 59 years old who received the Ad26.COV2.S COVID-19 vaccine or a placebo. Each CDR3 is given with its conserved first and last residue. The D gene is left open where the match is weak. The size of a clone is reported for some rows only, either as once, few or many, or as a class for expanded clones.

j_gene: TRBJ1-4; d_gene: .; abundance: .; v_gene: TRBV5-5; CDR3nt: TGTGCCAGCAGCATAGAGTGGCTTAATGAAAAACTGTTTTTT; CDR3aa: CASSIEWLNEKLFF
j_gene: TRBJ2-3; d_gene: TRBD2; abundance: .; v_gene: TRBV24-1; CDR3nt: TGTGCCACCCGGGGGGCAGATACGCAGTATTTT; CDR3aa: CATRGADTQYF
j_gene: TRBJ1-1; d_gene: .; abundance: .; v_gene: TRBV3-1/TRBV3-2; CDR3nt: TGTGCCAGCAGCCCGCCGACCCGAGGAGCGACTGAAGCTTTCTTT; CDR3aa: CASSPPTRGATEAFF
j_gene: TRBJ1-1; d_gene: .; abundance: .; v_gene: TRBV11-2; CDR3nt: TGTGCCAGCGGCGCCGGGACACATGAAGCTTTCTTT; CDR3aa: CASGAGTHEAFF
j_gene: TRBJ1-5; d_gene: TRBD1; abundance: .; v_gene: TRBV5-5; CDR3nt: TGTGCCAGCAGCACGGGACAGGGGGCTTGCAATCAGCCCCAGCATTTT; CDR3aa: CASSTGQGACNQPQHF
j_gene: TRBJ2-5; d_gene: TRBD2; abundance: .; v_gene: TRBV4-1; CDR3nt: TGCGCCAGCAGCCAACTTTCTAGCGGGGTAGAGACCCAGTACTTC; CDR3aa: CASSQLSSGVETQYF
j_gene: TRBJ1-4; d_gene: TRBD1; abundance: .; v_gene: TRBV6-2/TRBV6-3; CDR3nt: TGTGCCAGCAGTCCCGGGACAGGGGGCGTCGGAACTAATGAAAAACTGTTTTTT; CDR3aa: CASSPGTGGVGTNEKLFF
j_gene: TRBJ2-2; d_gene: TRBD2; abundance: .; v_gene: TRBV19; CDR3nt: TGTGCCAGTAGTATTAAGCGGGGGATGGGGGAGCTGTTTTTT; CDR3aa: CASSIKRGMGELFF
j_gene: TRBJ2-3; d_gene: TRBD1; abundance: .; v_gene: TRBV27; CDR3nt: TGTGCCAGCAGTCCTCAGGGACAGGGGACCACAGATACGCAGTATTTT; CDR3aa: CASSPQGQGTTDTQYF
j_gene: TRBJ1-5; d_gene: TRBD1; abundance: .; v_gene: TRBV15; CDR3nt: TGTGCCACCAGCATACCTTTGACAGGGGAGGTAACCCAGCATTTT; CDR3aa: CATSIPLTGEVTQHF
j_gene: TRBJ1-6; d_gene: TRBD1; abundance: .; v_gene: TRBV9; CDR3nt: TGTGCCAGCAGCGCCGGGACAGGGATTGGCTCCTATAATTCACCCCTCCACTTT; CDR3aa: CASSAGTGIGSYNSPLHF
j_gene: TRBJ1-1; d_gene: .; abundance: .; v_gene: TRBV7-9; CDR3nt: TGTGCCAGCAGCTTAGGGCAGGGGTGGACTGAAGCTTTCTTT; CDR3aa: CASSLGQGWTEAFF
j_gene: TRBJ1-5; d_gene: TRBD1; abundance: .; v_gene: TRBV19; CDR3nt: TGTGCCAGTAGTTACCGGGACAGTCTGCATCAGCCCCAGCATTTT; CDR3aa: CASSYRDSLHQPQHF
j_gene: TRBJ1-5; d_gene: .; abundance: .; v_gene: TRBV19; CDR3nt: TGTGCCAGTAGTATTTCGTACATAGATCAGCCCCAGCATTTT; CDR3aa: CASSISYIDQPQHF
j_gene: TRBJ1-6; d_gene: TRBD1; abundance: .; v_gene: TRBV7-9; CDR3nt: TGTGCCAGCAGCTCCTCAGGGGGCATGAATTCACCCCTCCACTTT; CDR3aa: CASSSSGGMNSPLHF
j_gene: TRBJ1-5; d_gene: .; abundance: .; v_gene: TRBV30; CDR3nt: TGTGCCTGGGGGGGGAACAGGGGCAATCAGCCCCAGCATTTT; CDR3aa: CAWGGNRGNQPQHF
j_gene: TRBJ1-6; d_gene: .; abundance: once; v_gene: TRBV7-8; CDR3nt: TGTGCCAGCAGTCTTTCGGGGGAACCCCACTTT; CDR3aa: CASSLSGEPHF
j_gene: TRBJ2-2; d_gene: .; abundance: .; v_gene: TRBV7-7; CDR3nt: TGTGCTAGCAGCCCCCTCAACACCGGGGAGCTGTTTTTT; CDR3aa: CASSPLNTGELFF
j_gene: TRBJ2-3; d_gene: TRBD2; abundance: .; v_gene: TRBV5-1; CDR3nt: TGCGCCAGCAGCAATTTCTGGGGACTAGATATGGGTACGCAGTATTTT; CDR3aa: CASSNFWGLDMGTQYF
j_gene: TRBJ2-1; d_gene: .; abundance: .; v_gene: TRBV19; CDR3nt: TGTGCCAGCTCTAAAGTCTGGAATCCCAATGAGCAGTTCTTC; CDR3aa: CASSKVWNPNEQFF
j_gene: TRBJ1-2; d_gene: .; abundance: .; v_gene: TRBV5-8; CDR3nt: TGTGCCAGCAGCTTAGTAAACTATGGCTACACCTTC; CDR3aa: CASSLVNYGYTF
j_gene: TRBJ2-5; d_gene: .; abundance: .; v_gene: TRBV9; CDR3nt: TGTGCCAGCAGCATTTTGGACGGACAAGAGACCCAGTACTTC; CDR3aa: CASSILDGQETQYF
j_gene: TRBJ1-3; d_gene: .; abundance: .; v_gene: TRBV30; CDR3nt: TGTGCCTGGACCGGGACACCCTCTGGAAACACCATATATTTT; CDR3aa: CAWTGTPSGNTIYF
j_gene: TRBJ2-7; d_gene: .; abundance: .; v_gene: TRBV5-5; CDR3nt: TGTGCCAGCAGCTTGGTAGCGGTTACAATAGGGAACGAGCAGTACTTC; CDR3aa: CASSLVAVTIGNEQYF
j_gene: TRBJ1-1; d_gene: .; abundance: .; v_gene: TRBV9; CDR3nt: TGTGCCAGCAGCGTTCCACCGGGGGGGACTGAAGCTTTCTTT; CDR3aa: CASSVPPGGTEAFF
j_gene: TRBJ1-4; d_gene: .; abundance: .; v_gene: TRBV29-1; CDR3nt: TGCAGCGTTGAGGAGGAAACTAATGAAAAACTGTTTTTT; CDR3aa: CSVEEETNEKLFF
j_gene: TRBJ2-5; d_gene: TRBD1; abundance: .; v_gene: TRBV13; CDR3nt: TGTGCCAGCAGCCGGGACAGGGGGGTGACCCAGTACTTC; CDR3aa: CASSRDRGVTQYF
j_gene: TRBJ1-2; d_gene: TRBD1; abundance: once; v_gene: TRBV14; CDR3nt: TGTGCCAGCAGCCCGACAGGGTTTTGGGGAGGCTACACCTTC; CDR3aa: CASSPTGFWGGYTF
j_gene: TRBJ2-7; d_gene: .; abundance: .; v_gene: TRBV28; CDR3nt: TGTGCCAGCAGTTTAGGAGGTTCTCTAGACGAGCAGTACTTC; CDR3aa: CASSLGGSLDEQYF
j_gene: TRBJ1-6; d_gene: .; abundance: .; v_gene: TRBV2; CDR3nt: TGTGCCAGCAGTGAAGAGGGCGGCTATAATTCACCCCTCCACTTT; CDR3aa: CASSEEGGYNSPLHF
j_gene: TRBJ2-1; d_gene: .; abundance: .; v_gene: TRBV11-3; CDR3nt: TGTGCCAGCAGCTTATTGTTTCCCGGGGGGCAGTTCTTC; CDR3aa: CASSLLFPGGQFF
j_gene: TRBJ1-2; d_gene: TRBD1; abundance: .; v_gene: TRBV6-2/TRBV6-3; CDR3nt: TGTGCCAGCAGTTACGGCGACAGGGCGGGAGGCTACACCTTC; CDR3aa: CASSYGDRAGGYTF
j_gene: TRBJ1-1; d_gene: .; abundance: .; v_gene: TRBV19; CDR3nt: TGTGCCAGTAGTACCCAGGGAGGGGGGAACACTGAAGCTTTCTTT; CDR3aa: CASSTQGGGNTEAFF
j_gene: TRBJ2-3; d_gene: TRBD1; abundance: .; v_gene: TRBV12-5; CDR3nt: TGTGCTAGTGGACCCGACAGGGGGCGAGGAGATACGCAGTATTTT; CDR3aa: CASGPDRGRGDTQYF
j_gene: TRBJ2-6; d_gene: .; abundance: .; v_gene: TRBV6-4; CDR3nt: TGTGCCTTGGTCAGACACTCTGGGGCCAACGTCCTGACTTTC; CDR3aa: CALVRHSGANVLTF
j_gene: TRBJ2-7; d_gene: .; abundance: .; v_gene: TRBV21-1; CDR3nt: TGTGCCATCGCAATCAGAAACAGCGGTTCCGGGGCCACGAGAGTTTACGAGCAGTACTTC; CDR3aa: CAIAIRNSGSGATRVYEQYF
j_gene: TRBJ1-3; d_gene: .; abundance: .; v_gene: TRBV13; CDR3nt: TGTGCCAGCAGCCTCCGACAGCTCGGAAACACCATATATTTT; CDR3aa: CASSLRQLGNTIYF
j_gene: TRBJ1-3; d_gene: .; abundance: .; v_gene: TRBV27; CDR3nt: TGTGCCAGCAGTTTATACGGTCCAAGCACTGGAAACACCATATATTTT; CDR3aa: CASSLYGPSTGNTIYF
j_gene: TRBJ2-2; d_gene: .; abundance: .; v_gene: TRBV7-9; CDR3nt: TGTGCCAGCATCCTATTCCAACAGTTCGCGAACACCGGGGAGCTGTTTTTT; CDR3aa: CASILFQQFANTGELFF
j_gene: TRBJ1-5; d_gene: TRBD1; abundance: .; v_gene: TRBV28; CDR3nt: TGTGCCAGCAGCCGCGACAGGGGTCTGTATCAGCCCCAGCATTTT; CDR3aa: CASSRDRGLYQPQHF
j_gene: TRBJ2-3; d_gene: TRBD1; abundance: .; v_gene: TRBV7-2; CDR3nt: TGTGCCAGCAGCTTAGTCACAGGGGGGCGAGATACGCAGTATTTT; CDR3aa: CASSLVTGGRDTQYF
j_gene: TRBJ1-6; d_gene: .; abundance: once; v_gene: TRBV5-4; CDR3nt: TGTGCCAGCAGCTTGGAACAAAATAATTCACCCCTCCACTTT; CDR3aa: CASSLEQNNSPLHF
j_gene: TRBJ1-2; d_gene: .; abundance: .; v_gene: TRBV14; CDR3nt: TGTGCCAGCAGCCTCCTACAGGGTTTTAACTATGGCTACACCTTC; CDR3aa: CASSLLQGFNYGYTF
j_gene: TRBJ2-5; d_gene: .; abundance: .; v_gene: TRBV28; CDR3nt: TGTGCCAGCAGTTCGGCAGGGAACCCCTTCCAAGAGACCCAGTACTTC; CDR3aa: CASSSAGNPFQETQYF
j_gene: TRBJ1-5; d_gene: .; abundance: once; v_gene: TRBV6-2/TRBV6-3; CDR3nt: TGTGCCAGCAGTGGGGGGGCGCTGAGCAATCAGCCCCAGCATTTT; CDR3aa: CASSGGALSNQPQHF
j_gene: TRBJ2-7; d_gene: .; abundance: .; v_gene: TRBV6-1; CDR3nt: TGTGCCAGCAGTGAACGCACCTTCTACGAGCAGTACTTC; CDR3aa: CASSERTFYEQYF
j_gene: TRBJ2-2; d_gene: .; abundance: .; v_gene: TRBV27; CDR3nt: TGTGCCAGCAGTTTGTGGGCTACCGGGGAGCTGTTTTTT; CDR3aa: CASSLWATGELFF
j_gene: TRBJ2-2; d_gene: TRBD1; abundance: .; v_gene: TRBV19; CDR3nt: TGTGCCAGCGGGGACAGGGGGCAATCCGGGGAGCTGTTTTTT; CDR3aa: CASGDRGQSGELFF
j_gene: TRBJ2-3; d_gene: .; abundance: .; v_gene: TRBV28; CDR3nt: TGTGCCAGCAGTCCACAGGGACTGGTCACAGATACGCAGTATTTT; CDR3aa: CASSPQGLVTDTQYF
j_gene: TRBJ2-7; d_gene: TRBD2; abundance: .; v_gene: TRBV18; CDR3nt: TGTGCCAGCTCACCAAGCTCTAGGACCGACCCTCGGGGGGACTTC; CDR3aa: CASSPSSRTDPRGDF
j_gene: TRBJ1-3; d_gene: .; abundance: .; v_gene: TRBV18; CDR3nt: TGTGCCAGCTCACCGGGGTTAGGAAACACCATATATTTT; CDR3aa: CASSPGLGNTIYF
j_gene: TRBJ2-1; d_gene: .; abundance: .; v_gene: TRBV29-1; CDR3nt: TGCAGCACCTACAGAGAGGGTGAGCAGTTCTTC; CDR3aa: CSTYREGEQFF
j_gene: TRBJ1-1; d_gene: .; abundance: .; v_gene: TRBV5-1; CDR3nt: TGCGCCAGCAGCTTGTTGATGAACACTGAAGCTTTCTTT; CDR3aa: CASSLLMNTEAFF
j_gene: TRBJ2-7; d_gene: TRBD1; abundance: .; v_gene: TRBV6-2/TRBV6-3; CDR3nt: TGTGCCAGCAGTTACCTGGGACAGGGGGGTTACGAGCAGTACTTC; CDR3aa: CASSYLGQGGYEQYF
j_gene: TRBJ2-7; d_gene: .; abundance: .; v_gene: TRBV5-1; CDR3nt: TGCGCCAGCAGCCCCTTTCCGACCCAGCAGTACTTC; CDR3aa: CASSPFPTQQYF
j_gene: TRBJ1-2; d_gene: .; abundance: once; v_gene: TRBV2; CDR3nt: TGTGCCAGCAGTGAAGGGGCGGGACTGTACTATGGCTACACCTTC; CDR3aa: CASSEGAGLYYGYTF
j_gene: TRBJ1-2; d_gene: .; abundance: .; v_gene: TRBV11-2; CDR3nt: TGTGCCAGCAGCCCCTTAAGTGGAGCTAACTATGGCTACACCTTC; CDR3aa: CASSPLSGANYGYTF